This is a list of T cell receptor beta chains from one sample in a study of patients and donors after allogeneic stem cell transplantation. MiXCR was run by TCRdb on the RT-PCR reads, yielding one entry per CDR3 protein. The sample shows hundreds of thousands of distinct CDR3 sequences, 14% of them seen only once. The source material was blood, either unsorted or a sorted T cell fraction (not recorded which). The receptors stem from a human donor who was either an allogeneic HSCT recipient or a stem cell or donor lymphocyte infusion donor (not recorded which). It is not recorded whose cells these are; they may come from a transplant donor. Each CDR3 is given with its conserved first and last residue.

TRBV4-3	TRBJ2-1	CASSQDLGELYNEQFF
TRBV24-1	TRBJ2-5	CATSVRRVEGETQYF
TRBV20-1	TRBJ2-5	CSARDNPGEGTQYF
TRBV12-3/TRBV12-4	TRBJ1-2	CASSFSFSDRGGYTF
TRBV15	TRBJ2-2	CATSKNTGELFF
TRBV5-1	TRBJ2-2	CASSFSVGGTGELFF
TRBV24-1	TRBJ1-2	CATSIASYGYTF
TRBV7-6	TRBJ2-7	CASSLGTSASYEQYF
TRBV10-3	TRBJ2-5	CAISYDLSGETQYF
TRBV12-3/TRBV12-4	TRBJ2-3	CASSSRTSGVSDTQYF
TRBV11-3	TRBJ2-1	CASSLGGTSGVNEQFF
TRBV3-1	TRBJ2-1	CASSQVGWEVHEQFF
TRBV29-1	TRBJ2-1	CSVGGGGLIGTGEQFF
TRBV7-3	TRBJ2-1	CASSIRQGTNEQFF
TRBV14	TRBJ2-4	CASSRTGENIQYF
TRBV2	TRBJ1-6	CASSDRAENSPLHF
TRBV3-1	TRBJ1-6	CASSHQGGNSPLHF
TRBV12-3/TRBV12-4	TRBJ2-4	CASSLGDLGRIQYF
TRBV29-1	TRBJ1-2	CSVGQGRGGGYTF
TRBV7-9	TRBJ2-5	CASSPPVQETQYF
TRBV7-2	TRBJ2-3	CASSLGMGGIADTQYF